The present TCR beta chain was sequenced within a study of blood T cells in healthy people across ages. There were at least 5 micrograms of total RNA extracted from every sample. The ends were cut back, 0 bases at V and 5 bases at J, with 11 bases in the middle. This CDR3 contains 15 residues. It was with a sample-barcoded 5' primer and a J-beta primer mix that a second PCR of roughly 6 to 12 cycles was run. TCRdb re-called the 5' RACE reads with MiXCR, one entry per CDR3 protein. In the table there are 750,000 to 850,000 distinct CDR3 sequences, 25% of which are singletons. The sample was also linked to a second study, of T cells of mothers and their children.

The material sequenced was blood. This chain connects TRBV12-3 or TRBV12-4 to TRBJ2-1; the D gene is possibly TRBD1 (6 bases). The clonotype comes from a boy aged 5-17 years in good health. The chain's CDR3 is CASSLAGAIDNEQFF. Here the CDR3 DNA reads TGTGCCAGCAGTTTAGCGGGGGCAATAGACAATGAGCAGTTCTTC.